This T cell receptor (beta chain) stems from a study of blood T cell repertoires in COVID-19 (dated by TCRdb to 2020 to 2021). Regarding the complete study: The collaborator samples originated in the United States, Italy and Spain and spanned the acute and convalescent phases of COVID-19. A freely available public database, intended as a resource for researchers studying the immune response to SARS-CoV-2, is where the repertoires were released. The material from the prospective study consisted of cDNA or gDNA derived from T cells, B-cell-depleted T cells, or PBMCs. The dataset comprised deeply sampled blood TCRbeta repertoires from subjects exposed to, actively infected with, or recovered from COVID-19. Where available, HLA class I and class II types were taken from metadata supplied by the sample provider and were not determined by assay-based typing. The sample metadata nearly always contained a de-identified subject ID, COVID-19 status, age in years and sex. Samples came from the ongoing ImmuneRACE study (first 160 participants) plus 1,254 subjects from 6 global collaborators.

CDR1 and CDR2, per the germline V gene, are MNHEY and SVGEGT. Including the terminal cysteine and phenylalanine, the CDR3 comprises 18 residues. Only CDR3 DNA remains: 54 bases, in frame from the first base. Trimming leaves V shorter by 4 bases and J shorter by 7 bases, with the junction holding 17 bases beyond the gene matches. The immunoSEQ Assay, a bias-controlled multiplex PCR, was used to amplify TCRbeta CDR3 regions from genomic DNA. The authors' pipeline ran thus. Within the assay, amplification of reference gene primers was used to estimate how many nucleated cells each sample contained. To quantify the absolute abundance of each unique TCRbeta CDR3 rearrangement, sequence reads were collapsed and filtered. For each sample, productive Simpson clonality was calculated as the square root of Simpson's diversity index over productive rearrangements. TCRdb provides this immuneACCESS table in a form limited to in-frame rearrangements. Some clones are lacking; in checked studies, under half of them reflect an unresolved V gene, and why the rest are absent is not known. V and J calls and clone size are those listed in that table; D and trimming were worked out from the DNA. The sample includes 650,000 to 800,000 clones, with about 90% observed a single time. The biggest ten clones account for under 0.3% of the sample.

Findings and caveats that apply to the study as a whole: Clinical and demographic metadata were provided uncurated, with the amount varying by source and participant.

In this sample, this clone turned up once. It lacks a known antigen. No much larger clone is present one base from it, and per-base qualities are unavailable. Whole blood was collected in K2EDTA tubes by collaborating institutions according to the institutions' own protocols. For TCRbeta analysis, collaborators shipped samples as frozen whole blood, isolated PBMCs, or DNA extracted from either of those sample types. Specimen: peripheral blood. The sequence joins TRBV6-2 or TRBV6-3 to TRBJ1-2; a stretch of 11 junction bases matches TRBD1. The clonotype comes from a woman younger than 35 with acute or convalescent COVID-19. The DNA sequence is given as TGTGCCAGCAGTTTTTCGCTTAATCCGGGACAGGGGGAACGTGGCTACACCTTC. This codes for CASSFSLNPGQGERGYTF.